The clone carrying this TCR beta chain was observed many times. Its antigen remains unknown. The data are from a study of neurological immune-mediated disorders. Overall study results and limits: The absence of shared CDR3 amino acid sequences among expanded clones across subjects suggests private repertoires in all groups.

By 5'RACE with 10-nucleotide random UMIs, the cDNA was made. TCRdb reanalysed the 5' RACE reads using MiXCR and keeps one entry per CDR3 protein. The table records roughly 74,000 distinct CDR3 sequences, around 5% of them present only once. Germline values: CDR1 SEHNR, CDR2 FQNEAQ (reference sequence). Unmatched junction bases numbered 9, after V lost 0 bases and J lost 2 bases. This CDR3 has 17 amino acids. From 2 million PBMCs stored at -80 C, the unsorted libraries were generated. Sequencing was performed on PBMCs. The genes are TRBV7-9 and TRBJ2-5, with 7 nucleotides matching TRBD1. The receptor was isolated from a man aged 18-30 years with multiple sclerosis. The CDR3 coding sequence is TGTGCCAGCAGCTTAGCGACAGGGAGCCTTTATCAAGAGACCCAGTACTTC. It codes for CASSLATGSLYQETQYF.